These 20 T cell receptor beta chains came from one sample sequenced in a study of Ad26.COV2.S vaccination and SARS-CoV-2 variants. Here immunoSEQ multiplex PCR was the method, and the copy in TCRdb shows in-frame clones only, minus some. The sample records 400,000 to 450,000 clones, more than 80% being singletons. Regarding treatment: about 20 received Ad26.COV2.S at low or high dose, single or two shots; about 5 received placebo; per-sample allocation not given. The samples were gathered on day 63 after the first injection of vaccine or placebo. The material was peripheral blood, obtained in a trial of Ad26.COV2.S vaccine versus placebo. The receptors originated from a person aged 18-60 years who received the Ad26.COV2.S COVID-19 vaccine or a placebo.

The chain has TRBV24-1 and TRBJ2-3; D gene uncertain. From germline, CDR1 is KGHDR and CDR2 SFDVKD. The CDR3 has 15 residues. Trimming removed 3 bases at V and 3 bases at J, with 12 bases between. CDR3: CATSDATDQTDTQYF. CDR3 coding DNA: TGTGCCACCAGTGATGCCACGGACCAGACAGATACGCAGTATTTT.

The rearrangement joins TRBV29-1 to TRBJ2-5, with 9 positions matching TRBD2. The ends lost 4 bases at V and 4 bases at J; junction bases unmatched: 10. Per the germline V gene, CDR1 is SQVTM and CDR2 is ANQGSEA. The CDR3 has 15 amino acids. The CDR3 coding sequence is TGCAGCGTTGCCTCTGGGCGGGAGGGCCGAGAGACCCAGTACTTC. Translating it yields CSVASGREGRETQYF.

The chain links TRBV7-9 to TRBJ2-3, with D hard to call. Germline V gives CDR1 SEHNR, CDR2 FQNEAQ (reference sequence). V lost 5 bases and J lost 2, with 8 bases in between. This CDR3 region has 13 residues. This CDR3 reads CASSGLYTDTQYF. CDR3 nucleotide sequence: TGTGCCAGCAGCGGATTATACACAGATACGCAGTATTTT.

V and J are TRBV2 and TRBJ2-1; TRBD2 matches 7 bases. Germline CDR1 reads SNHLY; CDR2 reads FYNNEI. V lost 5 bases and J lost 6; bases outside the gene matches: 4. CDR3 length: 13 residues. The CDR3 sequence is CASSFWEGNEQFF. The CDR3, as DNA: TGTGCCAGCAGTTTTTGGGAGGGCAATGAGCAGTTCTTC.

This chain joins TRBV5-6 and TRBJ1-6; D uncertain. CDR1 and CDR2 (germline): SGHDT, YYEEEE. The CDR3 runs 17 residues. V shed 1 base and J shed 0 bases, with 11 bases lying between them. The CDR3: CASSLNGRSSYNSPLHF. In nucleotides, the CDR3 is TGTGCCAGCAGCTTGAACGGAAGGAGCTCCTATAATTCACCCCTCCACTTT.

This clone has only one observation. The genes are TRBV7-2 and TRBJ2-1; D is unclear. The V end lost 4 bases, the J end lost 9 bases, and 10 bases lay between the germline ends. Germline values: CDR1 SGHTA, CDR2 FQGNSA. This CDR3 contains 12 residues. CDR3 sequence reads: CASSSGVGEQFF. The DNA for the CDR3 is TGTGCCAGCAGCTCCGGAGTAGGTGAGCAGTTCTTC.

The chain couples TRBV19 to TRBJ2-1; a possible D gene is TRBD2 (6 bases). The CDR3 runs to 13 residues. With 5 bases removed from V and 10 bases from J, the gap between germline ends came to 15 bases. CDR1 and CDR2 (germline): LNHDA, SQIVND (reference sequence). The CDR3 bases are TGTGCCAGTAGTGGGTCCGGGGGAGCGGAGCAGTTCTTC. As protein: CASSGSGGAEQFF.

The V and J genes are TRBV30 and TRBJ1-4; D not resolved. CDR1 and CDR2 from the germline V gene are GTSNPN and SVGIG (reference sequence). The CDR3 is made up of 14 amino acids. V dropped 0 bases and J dropped 4 bases, with 9 bases sitting between them. CDR3 region: CAWSVRRGNEKLFF. The CDR3 bases are TGTGCCTGGAGTGTGAGGCGTGGTAATGAAAAACTGTTTTTT.

The rearrangement uses TRBV30 and TRBJ1-2, with unresolved D. The CDR3 runs to 12 residues. V was trimmed by 3 bases and J by 5 bases, leaving 10 bases between them. CDR1 and CDR2 from the germline V gene are GTSNPN and SVGIG (reference sequence). CDR3 sequence (DNA): TGTGCCTGGAGAGAAACAGTTTATGGCTACACCTTC. This sequence encodes CAWRETVYGYTF.

V and J are TRBV9 and TRBJ2-5, with TRBD1 identical over 10 bases. CDR3 size: 15 residues. The germline V gene encodes CDR1 SGDLS and CDR2 YYNGEE. The V segment lost 0 bases and the J segment 3 bases; nucleotides outside the gene matches: 2. Written as DNA, the CDR3 is TGTGCCAGCAGCGTAGCTGGGACAGGGGAAGAGACCCAGTACTTC. Amino acid sequence: CASSVAGTGEETQYF.

The chain carries TRBV11-2 and TRBJ2-3; D gene unclear. The germline V gene has CDR1 SGHAT and CDR2 FQNNGV. The CDR3 sequence is 13 residues long. Trimming cost V 5 bases and J 4 bases, with 10 bases left between them. CDR3: CASSPWSADTQYF. CDR3 nucleotide sequence: TGTGCCAGCAGCCCTTGGAGCGCAGATACGCAGTATTTT.

This chain uses TRBV7-9 with TRBJ1-6; 10 bases line up with TRBD1. The germline gives CDR1 SEHNR, CDR2 FQNEAQ (reference sequence). The CDR3 sequence is 15 residues long. J lost 5 bases, V lost 8 bases, and 6 bases had no gene match. The CDR3 DNA follows: TGTGCCAGCGGACAGGGGGATTGGAATAATTCACCCCTCCACTTT. Amino acids: CASGQGDWNNSPLHF.

This chain connects TRBV7-2 to TRBJ1-2, with D unresolved. Trimming removed 3 bases at V and 2 bases at J, with 4 bases between. The CDR3 is 12 residues long. The germline V gene has CDR1 SGHTA and CDR2 FQGNSA. The CDR3 sequence is CASSFSNYGYTF. The CDR3 region has the DNA TGTGCCAGCAGCTTCTCCAACTATGGCTACACCTTC.

The chain is built from TRBV5-4 and TRBJ2-7; 7 nucleotides align to TRBD1. The germline V gene has CDR1 SGHNT and CDR2 YYREEE (reference sequence). This CDR3 region has 14 residues. The trim removed 4 bases at V and 0 bases at J, leaving 4 bases unmatched. CDR3 sequence reads: CASSQTGVSYEQYF. The DNA of the CDR3 is TGTGCCAGCAGCCAAACAGGGGTCTCCTACGAGCAGTACTTC.

The rearrangement uses TRBV4-1 and TRBJ2-7; D is uncertain. The CDR3 sequence is 14 residues long. Looked up from germline, CDR1 is MGHRA and CDR2 is YSYEKL. V lost 0 bases and J lost 1, with 7 bases in between. DNA of the CDR3: TGCGCCAGCAGCCAAGATCACAGATCCTACGAGCAGTACTTC. Its translation is CASSQDHRSYEQYF.

The chain is built from TRBV28 and TRBJ2-7; D unresolved. The germline CDR1 and CDR2 sequences are MDHEN and SYDVKM. This CDR3 is 13 amino acids long. The germline V and J ends were trimmed by 3 bases and 0 bases, with 6 bases remaining between them. The CDR3 here is CASSLAVSYEQYF. DNA for the CDR3: TGTGCCAGCAGTTTGGCAGTCTCCTACGAGCAGTACTTC.

This clone has a single count. Written as DNA, the CDR3 is TGTGCCAGCAGTCTGCCGGGACCGGCGGAGCAGTACTTC. This codes for CASSLPGPAEQYF. The chain links TRBV28 to TRBJ2-7; D is possibly TRBD1 or TRBD2 (5 bases each). Germline CDR1 MDHEN, CDR2 SYDVKM. This CDR3 spans 13 amino acids. Trimming left V 5 bases short and J 7 bases short, with 15 bases between.

The V call is TRBV7-2, the J call TRBJ1-5; 7 bases align to TRBD1. The CDR3 contains 14 residues. From germline, CDR1 is SGHTA and CDR2 FQGNSA. The trim removed 5 bases at V and 2 bases at J, leaving 3 bases unmatched. In nucleotides, the CDR3 is TGTGCCAGCAGCCCAACAGGGGGCAATCAGCCCCAGCATTTT. Its protein product is CASSPTGGNQPQHF. Full variable domain (outside the CDR3, taken from reference TRBV7-2 and TRBJ1-5): GAGVSQSPSNKVTEKGKDVELRCDPISGHTALYWYRQSLGQGLEFLIYFQGNSAPDKSGLPSDRFSAERTGGSVSTLTIQRTQQEDSAVYLCASSPTGGNQPQHFGDGTRLSIL.

About this clone: A much larger clone differs from this one at a single base, so this may be a read error. The J gene is TRBJ2-2, the V gene TRBV6-5; D uncertain. This CDR3 has 13 amino acids. Germline CDR1 reads MNHEY; CDR2 reads SVGAGI. The germline V and J ends were trimmed by 0 bases and 4 bases, with 3 bases remaining between them. CDR3 DNA sequence: TGTGCCAGCAGTTACTCAGGCACCGGGGAGCTGTTTTTT. Translating gives CASSYSGTGELFF.

This clone was picked up a small number of times. This sequence joins TRBV18 and TRBJ1-1; 7 bases are a match to TRBD1. V dropped 1 base and J dropped 2; count of bases not matched to a gene: 4. This CDR3 is built from 15 residues. Looked up from germline, CDR1 is KGHSH and CDR2 is LQKENI. The CDR3 DNA sequence: TGTGCCAGCTCACCACTCTCAGGGGGTAACACTGAAGCTTTCTTT. This translates into CASSPLSGGNTEAFF.